Below, 29 T cell receptor beta chains from the same sample are listed, as sequenced in a study of shared clonotypes between healthy human individuals. Assay used: immunoSEQ multiplex PCR; TCRdb lists only in-frame clones, some missing. The table has approximately 2,000,000 clones, over 85% seen once; the top ten hold roughly 1.7%. Terminally differentiated effector memory CD45RA+ cells were excluded by CCR7 positive selection of CD45RO-negative cells. Sequences were obtained from naive CD8+ T cells from PBMCs. The receptors come from a man younger than 35 in good health. Some clones in this sample may be carry-over from other donors' samples.

A note on this clone: Within the sample, other DNA sequences also encode this same CDR3. This sequence joins TRBV9 and TRBJ2-7; possibly TRBD2 for D (6 bases). The CDR3 runs 14 residues. Germline lookup yields CDR1 SGDLS and CDR2 YYNGEE. The ends were cut back, 2 bases at V and 1 base at J, with 10 bases in the middle. The CDR3 region is CASSVGGSSYEQYF. The CDR3 nucleotides are TGTGCCAGCAGCGTGGGGGGATCTTCCTACGAGCAGTACTTC.

This rearrangement joins TRBV29-1 to TRBJ2-5; no clear D gene. The length of the CDR3 is 12 residues. Trimming stripped 4 bases from V and 5 bases from J, with 11 bases between. Germline V lookup: CDR1 SQVTM, CDR2 ANQGSEA. CDR3 nucleotide sequence: TGCAGCGTTGGGGTGGGGTGGGAGACCCAGTACTTC. Its translation is CSVGVGWETQYF.

Worth noting for this clone: Other nucleotide sequences in the sample specify the same CDR3. The J gene is TRBJ2-2, the V gene TRBV6-5; no firm D call. V was pared by 2 bases and J by 4 bases, with 8 bases between. This CDR3 has 14 residues. The germline CDR1 and CDR2 sequences are MNHEY and SVGAGI. CDR3 in DNA: TGTGCCAGCAGTTACCTCGGCGGCACCGGGGAGCTGTTTTTT. It codes for CASSYLGGTGELFF.

About this clone: Other DNA sequences within the sample encode an identical CDR3. This sequence joins TRBV9 and TRBJ2-1, with D perhaps given as TRBD1 or TRBD2 (5 bases each). Per the germline V gene, CDR1 is SGDLS and CDR2 is YYNGEE. This CDR3 is 13 amino acids long. V was trimmed by 0 bases and J by 6 bases, leaving 7 bases between them. CDR3: CASSVGGVNEQFF. DNA of the CDR3: TGTGCCAGCAGCGTAGGAGGGGTCAATGAGCAGTTCTTC.

The chain uses TRBV27 and TRBJ1-2; TRBD1 matches at 8 bases. V shed 5 bases, J shed 7 bases, and the junction held 3 bases outside the gene matches. There are 12 residues in the CDR3. Germline CDR1 MNHEY, CDR2 SMNVEV (reference sequence). For the CDR3, the DNA is TGTGCCAGCAGTCTCAGGGGGCTTGGCTACACCTTC. Translating it yields CASSLRGLGYTF.

The genes are TRBV7-9 and TRBJ2-1, with TRBD1 matching over 8 bases. Germline assignment: CDR1 SEHNR and CDR2 FQNEAQ (reference sequence). Trimming took 4 bases from V and 0 from J; bases not matched to a gene: 14. The CDR3 runs to 19 residues. The CDR3 DNA sequence: TGTGCCAGCAGCTCAACATCCCAGCGGACAGGGACCTCCTACAATGAGCAGTTCTTC. This gives the protein CASSSTSQRTGTSYNEQFF.

CDR3 sequence reads: CASSFGTGADYGYTF. The CDR3, as DNA: TGTGCCAGCAGCTTCGGGACAGGGGCGGATTATGGCTACACCTTC. The chain links TRBV5-6 to TRBJ1-2; 10 nucleotides align to TRBD1. Germline V gene sequence: CDR1 SGHDT, CDR2 YYEEEE. V was clipped by 2 bases and J by 5 bases; unmatched bases: 6. The CDR3 runs to 15 residues.

The chain carries TRBV5-4 and TRBJ1-1; D gene ambiguous. V gave up 0 bases and J gave up 5 bases, with 8 bases separating them. CDR3 size: 13 residues. Germline CDR1 SGHNT, CDR2 YYREEE (reference sequence). The CDR3 sequence: CASSLGGWTEAFF. CDR3 nucleotides: TGTGCCAGCAGCTTGGGAGGGTGGACTGAAGCTTTCTTT.

The chain couples TRBV11-3 to TRBJ2-5; D gene uncertain. The CDR3 contains 15 residues. CDR1 and CDR2 from the germline V gene are SGHNT and YENEEA. The germline V and J ends were trimmed by 1 base and 1 base, with 10 bases remaining between them. CDR3 nucleotides: TGTGCCAGCAGCTTAGGCCCTCGACCCCAAGAGACCCAGTACTTC. Amino acid sequence: CASSLGPRPQETQYF.

The rearrangement links TRBV6-5 to TRBJ2-7; D perhaps matches TRBD2 (5 bases). This CDR3 is 16 amino acids long. Germline V gene lookup returns CDR1 MNHEY and CDR2 SVGAGI. V was shortened by 0 bases and J by 0 bases, with 12 bases between the two germline ends. CDR3 sequence: CASSYSVEESSYEQYF. DNA of the CDR3: TGTGCCAGCAGTTACTCCGTGGAGGAGAGCTCCTACGAGCAGTACTTC.

A single count supports this clone. The chain is built from TRBV5-6 and TRBJ2-1; D remains ambiguous. The germline V gene has CDR1 SGHDT and CDR2 YYEEEE. This CDR3 comprises 14 residues. Deletions cut 1 base from V and 5 bases from J, with 10 bases between. The CDR3 reads CASSLIRAHNEQFF. CDR3 sequence (DNA): TGTGCCAGCAGCTTGATTAGGGCCCACAATGAGCAGTTCTTC.

Note on this clone: The germline gene is not matched at one end of the junction; a read error may be the cause. The CDR3 DNA is TGTGCCAGCAGTGGCCGGGACCTTACGTCCCACTTT. As protein: CASSGRDLTSHF. J is TRBJ1-1 and V is TRBV25-1; D might be TRBD1 (5 bases). Germline-derived CDR1 and CDR2 are MGHDK and SYGVNS. The CDR3 loop spans 12 amino acids.

V is TRBV10-1 and J is TRBJ2-1; 7 bases map to TRBD1. Looked up from germline, CDR1 is WNHNN and CDR2 is SYGVQD (reference sequence). Losses at the gene ends were 5 bases for V and 1 base for J; bases not matched to a gene: 11. The CDR3 runs to 17 residues. CDR3 DNA sequence: TGCGCCAGCAGTCAAATAAGGGACAGCAGGTCCTACAATGAGCAGTTCTTC. Translated: CASSQIRDSRSYNEQFF.

This clone was picked up one time. The chain employs TRBV28 and TRBJ1-2, with D maybe TRBD1 (5 bases). This CDR3 comprises 14 residues. V was pared by 6 bases and J by 0 bases, with 11 bases between. Germline V gives CDR1 MDHEN, CDR2 SYDVKM. The CDR3 coding sequence is TGTGCCAGCAGACCAGGGAGTTCTAACTATGGCTACACCTTC. It translates to CASRPGSSNYGYTF.

V and J are TRBV29-1 and TRBJ1-3; D not certain. The CDR3 covers 16 residues. Germline V gene lookup returns CDR1 SQVTM and CDR2 ANQGSEA. Trimming shortened V by 7 bases and J by 2 bases, and 21 bases separated the two germline ends. The CDR3: CSAFYPPGAPGNTIYF. The CDR3 nucleotides read TGCAGCGCTTTTTACCCCCCAGGTGCCCCTGGAAACACCATATATTTT.

V usage is TRBV4-3 and J usage is TRBJ2-4, with D possibly being TRBD2 (5 bases). The CDR3 spans 14 residues. Trimming removed 0 bases from V and 10 bases from J, with 13 bases in between. Germline CDR1 is LGHNA and CDR2 is YSLEER. CDR3 bases: TGCGCCAGCAGCCAAGACTCAGGCGGGCGGATTCAGTACTTC. As protein: CASSQDSGGRIQYF.

V gene TRBV6-1 combines with J gene TRBJ2-1, with 13 positions matching TRBD2. The J segment lost 10 bases and the V segment lost 4 bases, leaving 10 bases of the junction unmatched. Germline-derived CDR1 and CDR2 are MNHNS and SASEGT. The CDR3 covers 16 residues. CDR3: CASSVMGLAGSYEQFF. For the CDR3, the DNA is TGTGCCAGCAGTGTGATGGGACTAGCGGGGAGTTACGAGCAGTTCTTC.

The chain is built from TRBV19 and TRBJ1-1, with a tentative D call TRBD1 (6 bases). CDR1 LNHDA and CDR2 SQIVND come from the germline V gene (reference sequence). The germline V and J ends were trimmed by 3 bases and 6 bases, with 11 bases remaining between them. The CDR3 covers 13 residues. CDR3 protein: CASSMGAQAEAFF. As DNA, the CDR3 is TGTGCCAGTAGTATGGGGGCGCAGGCTGAAGCTTTCTTT.

V and J are TRBV15 and TRBJ2-3; 9 positions match TRBD1. V was clipped by 0 bases and J by 2 bases; unmatched bases: 6. Germline assignment: CDR1 LNHNV and CDR2 YYDKDF (reference sequence). This CDR3 comprises 17 residues. The CDR3 DNA reads TGTGCCACCAGCAGAGATGCGACAGGGGGTTACACAGATACGCAGTATTTT. Amino acid sequence: CATSRDATGGYTDTQYF. Complete variable domain (other parts from reference TRBV15 and TRBJ2-3): DAMVIQNPRYQVTQFGKPVTLSCSQTLNHNVMYWYQQKSSQAPKLLFHYYDKDFNNEADTPDNFQSRRPNTSFCFLDIRSPGLGDTAMYLCATSRDATGGYTDTQYFGPGTRLTVL.

This chain joins TRBV28 and TRBJ1-1; D gene ambiguous. The germline gives CDR1 MDHEN, CDR2 SYDVKM. Trimming left V 3 bases short and J 5 bases short, with 16 bases between. The CDR3 has 15 residues. For the CDR3, the DNA is TGTGCCAGCAGTTTTACAGACCCCTCGGGAACTGAAGCTTTCTTT. Translated, it gives CASSFTDPSGTEAFF. The complete variable domain, with remaining parts taken from reference TRBV28 and TRBJ1-1, reads DVKVTQSSRYLVKRTGEKVFLECVQDMDHENMFWYRQDPGLGLRLIYFSYDVKMKEKGDIPEGYSVSREKKERFSLILESASTNQTSMYLCASSFTDPSGTEAFFGQGTRLTVV.

Comments on this clone: Other DNA sequences from this sample encode an identical CDR3 as well. The chain is built from TRBV27 and TRBJ2-5, with D maybe TRBD2 (5 bases). The germline V gene has CDR1 MNHEY and CDR2 SMNVEV (reference sequence). Trimming took 0 bases from V and 5 from J, leaving 13 bases between them. The CDR3 is 15 amino acids. The CDR3 nucleotides are TGTGCCAGCAGTTTATCGAGGGCCGGGCGGGAGACCCAGTACTTC. It specifies CASSLSRAGRETQYF.

The CDR3 reads CASSLVGLAGPEQYF. The CDR3 DNA sequence: TGTGCCAGCAGCTTAGTAGGGCTAGCGGGTCCCGAGCAGTACTTC. This chain joins TRBV7-2 and TRBJ2-7; TRBD2 agrees at 8 bases. The trim removed 1 base at V and 6 bases at J, leaving 8 bases unmatched. The length of the CDR3 is 15 residues. Germline CDR1 and CDR2: SGHTA and FQGNSA.

V and J are TRBV27 and TRBJ2-5; 11 bases match TRBD2. There are 13 residues in the CDR3. With V trimmed by 7 bases and J by 3 bases, 1 base remained unmatched. Germline V lookup: CDR1 MNHEY, CDR2 SMNVEV (reference sequence). For the CDR3, the DNA is TGTGCCAGCAAGGGACTAGCGGAAGAGACCCAGTACTTC. Amino acid sequence: CASKGLAEETQYF.

The chain links TRBV2 to TRBJ2-7; either TRBD1 or TRBD2 may fit D (5 bases each). Trimming removed 6 bases at V and 1 base at J, with 16 bases between. Germline V gene sequence: CDR1 SNHLY, CDR2 FYNNEI. CDR3 size: 15 residues. The DNA for the CDR3 is TGTGCCAGCAGCCCGACCGGGGCAGGGTCCTACGAGCAGTACTTC. Protein sequence: CASSPTGAGSYEQYF.

The chain carries TRBV7-3 and TRBJ2-7; D might be TRBD1 or TRBD2, each matching 5 bases. V was shortened by 4 bases and J by 6 bases, with 16 bases between the two germline ends. Germline V gene sequence: CDR1 SGHTA, CDR2 FQGTGA. The CDR3 totals 14 residues. CDR3 in amino acids: CASSSGGEGIEQYF. DNA for the CDR3: TGTGCCAGCAGCTCGGGCGGAGAGGGGATCGAGCAGTACTTC. The variable domain in full, completed from reference TRBV7-3 and TRBJ2-7, reads GAGVSQTPSNKVTEKGKYVELRCDPISGHTALYWYRQSLGQGPEFLIYFQGTGAADDSGLPNDRFFAVRPEGSVSTLKIQRTERGDSAVYLCASSSGGEGIEQYFGPGTRLTVT.

The rearrangement links TRBV27 to TRBJ2-3, with 11 bases fitting TRBD2. V dropped 6 bases and J dropped 0; count of bases not matched to a gene: 17. The CDR3 covers 20 residues. CDR1 MNHEY and CDR2 SMNVEV come from the germline V gene (reference sequence). The CDR3 loop is CASRLTQLAGEVPSTDTQYF. DNA of the CDR3: TGTGCCAGCAGGTTGACACAACTAGCGGGGGAGGTGCCGAGCACAGATACGCAGTATTTT.

The count of this clone is one. The chain is built from TRBV10-1 and TRBJ2-1; 9 nucleotides match TRBD2. CDR1 is WNHNN, CDR2 SYGVQD, per germline (reference sequence). This CDR3 spans 15 amino acids. Unmatched junction bases numbered 6, after V lost 5 bases and J lost 4 bases. CDR3 DNA: TGCGCCAGCAGTCTGGAGACTAGCGGATACAATGAGCAGTTCTTC. Protein: CASSLETSGYNEQFF.

This chain links TRBV9 with TRBJ2-7; TRBD1 aligns across 7 bases. The CDR3 is made up of 14 amino acids. V was pared by 1 base and J by 2 bases, with 3 bases of the junction left unmatched. The V gene's germline CDR1 is SGDLS and CDR2 YYNGEE. The CDR3 reads CASSVTGEPYEQYF. Here the CDR3 DNA reads TGTGCCAGCAGCGTAACAGGGGAGCCCTACGAGCAGTACTTC.

V usage is TRBV19 and J usage is TRBJ2-2; D gene ambiguous. Germline values: CDR1 LNHDA, CDR2 SQIVND (reference sequence). CDR3 length equals 12 residues. V was cut by 7 bases and J by 1 base, with 4 bases left in between. The CDR3 coding sequence is TGTGCCAGTAACTGGAACACCGGGGAGCTGTTTTTT. Translating it yields CASNWNTGELFF. The entire variable domain, with the rest obtained from reference TRBV19 and TRBJ2-2, is as follows: DGGITQSPKYLFRKEGQNVTLSCEQNLNHDAMYWYRQDPGQGLRLIYYSQIVNDFQKGDIAEGYSVSREKKESFPLTVTSAQKNPTAFYLCASNWNTGELFFGEGSRLTVL.